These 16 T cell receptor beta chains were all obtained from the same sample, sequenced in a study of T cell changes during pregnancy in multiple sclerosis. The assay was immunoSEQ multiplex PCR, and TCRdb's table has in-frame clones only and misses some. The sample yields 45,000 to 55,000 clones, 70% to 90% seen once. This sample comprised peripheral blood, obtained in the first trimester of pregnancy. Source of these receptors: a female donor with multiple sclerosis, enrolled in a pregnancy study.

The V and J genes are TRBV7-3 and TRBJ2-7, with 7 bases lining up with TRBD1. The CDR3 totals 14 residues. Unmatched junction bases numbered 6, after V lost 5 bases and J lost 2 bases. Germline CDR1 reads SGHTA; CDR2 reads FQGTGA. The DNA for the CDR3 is TGTGCCAGCAGCAAGGGGGCACACCCCTACGAGCAGTACTTC. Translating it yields CASSKGAHPYEQYF. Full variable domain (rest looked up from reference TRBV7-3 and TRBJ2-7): GAGVSQTPSNKVTEKGKYVELRCDPISGHTALYWYRQSLGQGPEFLIYFQGTGAADDSGLPNDRFFAVRPEGSVSTLKIQRTERGDSAVYLCASSKGAHPYEQYFGPGTRLTVT.

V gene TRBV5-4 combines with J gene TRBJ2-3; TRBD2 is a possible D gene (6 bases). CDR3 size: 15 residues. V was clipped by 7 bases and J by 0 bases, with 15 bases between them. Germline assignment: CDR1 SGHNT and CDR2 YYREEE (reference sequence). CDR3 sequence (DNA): TGTGCCAGCCTTAGTTCTAGCGACAGCACAGATACGCAGTATTTT. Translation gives CASLSSSDSTDTQYF.

The CDR3 DNA follows: TGTGCCAGCACCGACAGGGGTTATGGCTACACCTTC. Its protein is CASTDRGYGYTF. The V and J genes are TRBV7-2 and TRBJ1-2, with TRBD1 matching over 8 bases. Germline CDR1 reads SGHTA; CDR2 reads FQGNSA. Losses at the gene ends were 7 bases for V and 5 bases for J; bases not matched to a gene: 3. The CDR3 covers 12 residues.

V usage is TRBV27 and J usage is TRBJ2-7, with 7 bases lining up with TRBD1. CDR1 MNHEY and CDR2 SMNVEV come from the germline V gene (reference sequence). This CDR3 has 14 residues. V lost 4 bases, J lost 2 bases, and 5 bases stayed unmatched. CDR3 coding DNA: TGTGCCAGCAGTTCGACAGGGTACACCTACGAGCAGTACTTC. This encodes CASSSTGYTYEQYF.

The CDR3 loop reads CASVSEDPYGYTF. The CDR3 nucleotides read TGTGCCAGTGTATCGGAGGATCCCTATGGCTACACCTTC. The J gene is TRBJ1-2, the V gene TRBV6-6, with no clear D. The CDR3 covers 13 residues. Trimming cost V 9 bases and J 4 bases, with 15 bases left between them. CDR1 MNHNY and CDR2 SVGAGI come from the germline V gene (reference sequence).

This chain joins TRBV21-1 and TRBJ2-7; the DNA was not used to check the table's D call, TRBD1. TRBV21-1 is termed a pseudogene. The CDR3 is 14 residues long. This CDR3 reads CASSPGHSIYEQYF. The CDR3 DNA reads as TGTGCCAGCAGCCCGGGACACTCAATCTACGAGCAGTACTTC.

The CDR3 coding sequence is TGTGCCAGGGGGCTAGCGGGACCCACAGATACGCAGTATTTT. As protein: CARGLAGPTDTQYF. The rearrangement joins TRBV2 to TRBJ2-3; 9 positions agree with TRBD2. Germline CDR1 and CDR2: SNHLY and FYNNEI. This CDR3 is built from 14 residues. J gave up 2 bases and V 9 bases, and 6 bases lay outside the gene matches.

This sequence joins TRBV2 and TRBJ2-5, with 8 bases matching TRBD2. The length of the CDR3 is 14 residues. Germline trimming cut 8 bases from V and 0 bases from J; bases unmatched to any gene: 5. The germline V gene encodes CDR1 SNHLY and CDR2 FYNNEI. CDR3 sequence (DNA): TGTGCCAGCCGGGGGGGAGCCTACCAAGAGACCCAGTACTTC. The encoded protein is CASRGGAYQETQYF.

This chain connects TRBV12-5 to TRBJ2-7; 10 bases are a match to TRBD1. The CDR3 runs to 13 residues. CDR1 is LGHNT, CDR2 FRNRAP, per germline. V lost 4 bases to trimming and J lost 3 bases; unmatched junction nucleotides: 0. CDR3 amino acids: CASGWDRGYEQYF. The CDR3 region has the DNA TGTGCTAGTGGTTGGGACAGGGGCTACGAGCAGTACTTC.

The CDR3 sequence is CASSEQQGEIYEQYF. The CDR3 DNA is TGTGCCAGCAGTGAGCAACAGGGGGAAATCTACGAGCAGTACTTC. The rearrangement links TRBV2 to TRBJ2-5; TRBD1 matches at 8 bases. The better agreement between TRBJ2-7 and the DNA end casts doubt on the J call. CDR1 and CDR2 from the germline V gene are SNHLY and FYNNEI. The CDR3 has 15 residues.

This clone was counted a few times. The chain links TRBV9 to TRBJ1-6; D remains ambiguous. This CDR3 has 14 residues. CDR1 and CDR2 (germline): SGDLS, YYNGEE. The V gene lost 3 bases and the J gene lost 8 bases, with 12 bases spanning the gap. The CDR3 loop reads CASSERVRDSPLHF. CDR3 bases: TGTGCCAGCAGCGAGAGGGTTCGGGATTCACCCCTCCACTTT.

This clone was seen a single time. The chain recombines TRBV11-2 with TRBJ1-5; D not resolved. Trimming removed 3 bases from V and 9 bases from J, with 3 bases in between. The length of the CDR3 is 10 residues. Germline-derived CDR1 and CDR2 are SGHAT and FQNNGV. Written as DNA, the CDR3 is TGTGCCAGCAGCTTCCGGCCCCAGCATTTT. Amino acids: CASSFRPQHF.

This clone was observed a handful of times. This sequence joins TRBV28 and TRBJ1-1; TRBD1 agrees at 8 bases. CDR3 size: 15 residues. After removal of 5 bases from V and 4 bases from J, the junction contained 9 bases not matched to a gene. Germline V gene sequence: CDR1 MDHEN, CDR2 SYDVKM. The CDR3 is CASSTDRVGGTEAFF. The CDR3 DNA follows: TGTGCCAGCAGTACGGACAGGGTAGGAGGCACTGAAGCTTTCTTT.

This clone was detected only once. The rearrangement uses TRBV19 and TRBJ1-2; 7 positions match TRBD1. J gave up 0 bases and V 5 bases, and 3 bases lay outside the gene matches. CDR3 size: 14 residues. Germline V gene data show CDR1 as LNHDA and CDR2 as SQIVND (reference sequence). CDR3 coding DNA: TGTGCCAGTAGTGGGACAGAAGCTAACTATGGCTACACCTTC. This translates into CASSGTEANYGYTF.

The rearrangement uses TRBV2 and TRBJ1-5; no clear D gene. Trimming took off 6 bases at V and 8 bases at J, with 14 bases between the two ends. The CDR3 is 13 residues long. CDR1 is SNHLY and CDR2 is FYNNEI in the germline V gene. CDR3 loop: CASRTLSGEPQHF. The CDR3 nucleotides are TGTGCCAGCAGGACATTAAGTGGTGAGCCCCAGCATTTT.

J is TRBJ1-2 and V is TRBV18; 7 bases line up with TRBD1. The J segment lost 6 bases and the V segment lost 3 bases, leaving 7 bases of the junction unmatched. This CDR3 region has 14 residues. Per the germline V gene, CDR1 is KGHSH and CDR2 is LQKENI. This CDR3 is CASSPDREENGYTF. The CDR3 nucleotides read TGTGCCAGCTCACCCGACAGGGAAGAAAATGGCTACACCTTC.